These T cell receptor beta chains were read from a single sample in a study of CD8 T cells in ankylosing spondylitis. Each CDR3 protein gets one entry after TCRdb re-called the 5' RACE reads with MiXCR. Of around 770,000 distinct CDR3 sequences in the sample, 15% to 20% were seen once. Source material: blood, either unsorted or a sorted T cell fraction (not recorded which). These receptor sequences come from a male donor with ankylosing spondylitis. CDR3s include the opening cysteine and the closing phenylalanine or tryptophan. Each record gives: CDR3 protein, CDR3 DNA, V gene, D gene, J gene, clone size. The D gene is left open where the match is weak. Size values are once, few and many counts, or a class for expanded clones, and some rows have none.

CDR3aa: CASSLSGLGKENIQYF
CDR3nt: TGTGCCAGCAGCCTTAGCGGGCTGGGGAAGGAAAACATTCAGTACTTC
v_gene: TRBV6-2/TRBV6-3
d_gene: TRBD2
j_gene: TRBJ2-4
abundance: few

CDR3aa: CSAQGPDRGMNTEAFF
CDR3nt: TGCAGTGCCCAAGGACCGGACAGGGGAATGAACACTGAAGCTTTCTTT
v_gene: TRBV20-1
d_gene: TRBD1
j_gene: TRBJ1-1
abundance: .

CDR3aa: CASSLGSPTPYNEQFF
CDR3nt: TGTGCCAGCAGCTTGGGGTCACCAACCCCCTACAATGAGCAGTTCTTC
v_gene: TRBV5-6
d_gene: .
j_gene: TRBJ2-1
abundance: few

CDR3aa: CASTSRLPLPLHF
CDR3nt: TGTGCCAGCACCTCCAGGTTACCACTACCCCTCCACTTT
v_gene: TRBV12-3/TRBV12-4
d_gene: .
j_gene: TRBJ1-6
abundance: many

CDR3aa: CASSERGPTYGYTF
CDR3nt: TGTGCCAGCAGTGAGAGGGGGCCTACCTATGGCTACACCTTC
v_gene: TRBV2
d_gene: TRBD1
j_gene: TRBJ1-2
abundance: few

CDR3aa: CASSQEGRGSGYEQYF
CDR3nt: TGCGCCAGCAGCCAAGAAGGTCGCGGGAGCGGGTACGAGCAGTACTTC
v_gene: TRBV4-1
d_gene: TRBD2
j_gene: TRBJ2-7
abundance: .

CDR3aa: CATHSGGNTGELFF
CDR3nt: TGTGCCACCCACAGTGGGGGCAACACCGGGGAGCTGTTTTTT
v_gene: TRBV7-8
d_gene: .
j_gene: TRBJ2-2
abundance: .

CDR3aa: CASSSQGAYNEQFF
CDR3nt: TGTGCCAGCAGTTCGCAGGGGGCGTACAATGAGCAGTTCTTC
v_gene: TRBV12-3/TRBV12-4
d_gene: TRBD1
j_gene: TRBJ2-1
abundance: many

CDR3aa: CASSVDGTGGQGELFF
CDR3nt: TGTGCCAGCAGCGTAGACGGGACAGGGGGACAAGGGGAGCTGTTTTTT
v_gene: TRBV9
d_gene: TRBD1
j_gene: TRBJ2-2
abundance: .

CDR3aa: CASSIAGTGDTEAFF
CDR3nt: TGTGCCAGTAGTATAGCGGGGACCGGGGACACTGAAGCTTTCTTT
v_gene: TRBV19
d_gene: .
j_gene: TRBJ1-1
abundance: once

CDR3aa: CASSSSGWNTGELFF
CDR3nt: TGTGCCAGCAGTTCTAGTGGCTGGAACACCGGGGAGCTGTTTTTT
v_gene: TRBV27
d_gene: .
j_gene: TRBJ2-2
abundance: .

CDR3aa: CSAPPLRLLDRDYEQYF
CDR3nt: TGCAGTGCTCCCCCCCTTAGGTTGCTGGACAGGGACTACGAGCAGTACTTC
v_gene: TRBV20-1
d_gene: TRBD1
j_gene: TRBJ2-7
abundance: .

CDR3aa: CASTRAKSYEQYF
CDR3nt: TGTGCCAGCACTAGGGCCAAATCCTACGAGCAGTACTTC
v_gene: TRBV6-1
d_gene: .
j_gene: TRBJ2-7
abundance: .

CDR3aa: CASRTGTGGAFF
CDR3nt: TGTGCCAGCAGGACCGGGACAGGAGGAGCTTTCTTT
v_gene: TRBV6-1
d_gene: TRBD1
j_gene: TRBJ1-1
abundance: many

CDR3aa: CTTSRSGQPQETQYF
CDR3nt: TGTACCACCAGCAGGTCGGGGCAGCCTCAAGAGACCCAGTACTTC
v_gene: TRBV3-1
d_gene: .
j_gene: TRBJ2-5
abundance: .

CDR3aa: CASSLRQIRDNSPLHF
CDR3nt: TGCGCCAGCAGCCTACGACAGATTCGGGATAATTCACCCCTCCACTTT
v_gene: TRBV5-1
d_gene: .
j_gene: TRBJ1-6
abundance: few

CDR3aa: CATSRGGTGPHYGYTF
CDR3nt: TGTGCCACCAGCAGAGGTGGGACAGGACCCCACTATGGCTACACCTTC
v_gene: TRBV15
d_gene: TRBD1
j_gene: TRBJ1-2
abundance: .

CDR3aa: CSGTSTSNSGANVLTF
CDR3nt: TGCAGCGGAACGTCAACCTCCAACTCTGGGGCCAACGTCCTGACTTTC
v_gene: TRBV29-1
d_gene: .
j_gene: TRBJ2-6
abundance: .

CDR3aa: CASSQDGGGGFGEQFF
CDR3nt: TGTGCCAGCAGCCAAGATGGGGGAGGTGGATTTGGGGAGCAGTTCTTC
v_gene: TRBV3-1
d_gene: .
j_gene: TRBJ2-1
abundance: .

CDR3aa: CASSLVVFLSGSSYEQYF
CDR3nt: TGTGCCAGCAGCTTGGTTGTCTTCTTAAGCGGGAGCTCCTACGAGCAGTACTTC
v_gene: TRBV5-6
d_gene: TRBD2
j_gene: TRBJ2-7
abundance: few

CDR3aa: CASSPASKTSGRDEQFF
CDR3nt: TGTGCCAGCAGTCCGGCCAGCAAGACTAGCGGGAGGGATGAGCAGTTCTTC
v_gene: TRBV28
d_gene: TRBD2
j_gene: TRBJ2-1
abundance: .

CDR3aa: CSARPTGRSYEQYF
CDR3nt: TGCAGTGCTCGACCTACGGGCAGGTCCTACGAGCAGTACTTC
v_gene: TRBV20-1
d_gene: .
j_gene: TRBJ2-7
abundance: few

CDR3aa: CASSPGLGRVQYF
CDR3nt: TGTGCCAGCAGCCCTGGACTGGGACGGGTGCAGTATTTT
v_gene: TRBV14
d_gene: .
j_gene: TRBJ2-3
abundance: .

CDR3aa: CASSLLTGYNQPQHF
CDR3nt: TGTGCCAGCAGCCTTCTTACAGGTTACAATCAGCCCCAGCATTTT
v_gene: TRBV11-2
d_gene: .
j_gene: TRBJ1-5
abundance: few

CDR3aa: CASSQRPGQGSSYEQYF
CDR3nt: TGCGCCAGCAGCCAGCGACCGGGACAGGGAAGCTCCTACGAGCAGTACTTC
v_gene: TRBV5-1
d_gene: TRBD1
j_gene: TRBJ2-7
abundance: .

CDR3aa: CASNEGASGETQYF
CDR3nt: TGTGCCAGCAACGAGGGGGCAAGTGGAGAGACCCAGTACTTC
v_gene: TRBV25-1
d_gene: TRBD1
j_gene: TRBJ2-5
abundance: many

CDR3aa: CASPGNEQFF
CDR3nt: TGTGCCAGCCCCGGCAATGAGCAGTTCTTC
v_gene: TRBV19
d_gene: .
j_gene: TRBJ2-1
abundance: few

CDR3aa: CASSNLAASYNEQFF
CDR3nt: TGTGCCAGCAGTAACTTAGCGGCTTCCTACAATGAGCAGTTCTTC
v_gene: TRBV28
d_gene: .
j_gene: TRBJ2-1
abundance: few